A single sample gave rise to the 3 T cell receptor beta chains below, sequenced in a study of T cell changes during pregnancy in multiple sclerosis. The repertoire was sequenced with immunoSEQ multiplex PCR; TCRdb's copy has only in-frame clones and lacks some. Among approximately 38,000 clones listed, roughly 94% were seen once. This specimen was peripheral blood, taken in the third trimester of pregnancy. The receptors come from a female donor with multiple sclerosis, enrolled in a pregnancy study.

V is TRBV18 and J is TRBJ2-5; possible D gene TRBD2, 5 bases. This CDR3 is 12 amino acids long. From germline, CDR1 is KGHSH and CDR2 LQKENI. Trimming took off 6 bases at V and 5 bases at J, with 10 bases between the two ends. As DNA, the CDR3 is TGTGCCAGCTCGCGGGTTCTGGAGACCCAGTACTTC. It encodes CASSRVLETQYF.

The gene calls are TRBV5-1 and TRBJ1-1; 10 nucleotides match TRBD1. Germline V gene sequence: CDR1 SGHRS, CDR2 YFSETQ. The CDR3 runs to 14 residues. V shed 3 bases, J shed 4 bases, and the junction held 3 bases outside the gene matches. The CDR3 loop is CASSWDRGGTEAFF. The DNA for the CDR3 is TGCGCCAGCAGCTGGGACAGGGGAGGCACTGAAGCTTTCTTT.

The chain recombines TRBV7-8 with TRBJ2-7, with 8 nucleotides matching TRBD1. V dropped 6 bases and J dropped 5; count of bases not matched to a gene: 6. The CDR3 has 13 amino acids. CDR1 is SGHVS, CDR2 FQNEAQ, per germline. The CDR3 loop is CASRGQGLDEQYF. The CDR3 region has the DNA TGTGCCAGCAGAGGACAGGGCCTGGACGAGCAGTACTTC.